This T cell receptor beta chain is from a study of post-analysis software for immune sequencing data. Study-level points and caveats: Comparison of patients with controls showed five TRBV segments more frequent in patients, TRBV5-6, TRBV5-1 and TRBV20-1 among them. Relative to controls, patients with multiple sclerosis showed significantly lower normalized Chao1 diversity. Same-batch preparations were strongly co-clustered by F measure.

V lost 1 base and J 5 bases, leaving 9 bases between the germline ends. This CDR3 is 13 amino acids long. Germline lookup yields CDR1 SGHDN and CDR2 FVKESK. This clonotype showed up just once. Its antigen is not known. Unique-molecular-identifier-tagged TCR beta cDNA libraries were used. Once about 0.9 to 11 million T cells were used, hundreds of thousands of cDNA molecules resulted. MiXCR was run by TCRdb on the PCR reads, yielding one entry per CDR3 protein. The data contain about 460,000 distinct CDR3 sequences, 40% to 55% of them singletons. The chain uses TRBV14 and TRBJ2-7, with D possibly matching TRBD2 (6 bases). Sample: blood. The TCR originated in a girl aged 10-17 years with multiple sclerosis. CDR3 residues: CASSQVGGDEQYF. In nucleotides, the CDR3 is TGTGCCAGCAGCCAAGTCGGAGGGGACGAGCAGTACTTC.